This section outlines one T cell receptor beta chain sequence together with its context. The CDR3 totals 14 residues. The V gene end was trimmed by 3 bases and the J gene end by 7 bases; junction bases not matched to a gene: 5. Germline CDR1 is SGHRS and CDR2 is YFSETQ. As handled by the study authors: Amplification of reference gene primers was used by the study to estimate nucleated cell counts. Method: immunoSEQ multiplex PCR; TCRdb's copy keeps in-frame clones and lacks some. V and J calls and clone size are those listed in that table; D and trimming were worked out from the DNA. The data hold 250,000 to 300,000 clones, with 80% to 90% observed a single time. These data originate in a study of blood T cell repertoires in COVID-19. At the level of the study: Italy, Spain and the United States were the sources of the convalescent and acute COVID-19 samples. PBMCs, B-cell-depleted T cells, or T cells were the source of the cDNA or gDNA that made up the material.

This chain links TRBV5-1 with TRBJ1-2, with 11 bases matching TRBD1. This receptor was taken from a man aged 30 to 39 with active or convalescent COVID-19. Specimen: peripheral blood. The CDR3 region has the DNA TGCGCCAGCAGCTCGGCTGGGACAGGGGGTGGCTACACCTTC. Residues: CASSSAGTGGGYTF.